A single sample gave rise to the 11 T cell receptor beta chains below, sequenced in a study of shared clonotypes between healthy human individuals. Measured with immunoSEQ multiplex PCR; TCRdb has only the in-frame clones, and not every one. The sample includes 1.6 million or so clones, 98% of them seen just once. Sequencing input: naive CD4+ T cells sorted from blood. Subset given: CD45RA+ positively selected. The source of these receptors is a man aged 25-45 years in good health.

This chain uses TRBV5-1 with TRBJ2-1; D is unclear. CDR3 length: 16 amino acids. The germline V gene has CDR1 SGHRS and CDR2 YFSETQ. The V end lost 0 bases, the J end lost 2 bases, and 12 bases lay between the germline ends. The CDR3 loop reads CASSLVDHPAYNEQFF. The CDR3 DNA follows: TGCGCCAGCAGCTTGGTGGACCACCCTGCCTACAATGAGCAGTTCTTC. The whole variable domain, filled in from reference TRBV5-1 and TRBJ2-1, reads KAGVTQTPRYLIKTRGQQVTLSCSPISGHRSVSWYQQTPGQGLQFLFEYFSETQRNKGNFPGRFSGRQFSNSRSEMNVSTLELGDSALYLCASSLVDHPAYNEQFFGPGTRLTVL.

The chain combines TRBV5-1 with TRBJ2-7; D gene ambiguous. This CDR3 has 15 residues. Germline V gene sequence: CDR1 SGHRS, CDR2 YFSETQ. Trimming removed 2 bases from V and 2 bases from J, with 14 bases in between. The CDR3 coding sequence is TGCGCCAGCAGCTTCACAGAAGGAATTACCTACGAGCAGTACTTC. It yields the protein CASSFTEGITYEQYF. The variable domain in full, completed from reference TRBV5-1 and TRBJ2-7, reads KAGVTQTPRYLIKTRGQQVTLSCSPISGHRSVSWYQQTPGQGLQFLFEYFSETQRNKGNFPGRFSGRQFSNSRSEMNVSTLELGDSALYLCASSFTEGITYEQYFGPGTRLTVT.

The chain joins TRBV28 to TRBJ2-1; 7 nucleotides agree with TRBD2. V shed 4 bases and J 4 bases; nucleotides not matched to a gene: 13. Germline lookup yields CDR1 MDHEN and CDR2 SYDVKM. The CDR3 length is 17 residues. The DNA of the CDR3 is TGTGCCAGCAGTTCCCCCGAGCGGGGCCCCCTTTACAATGAGCAGTTCTTC. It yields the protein CASSSPERGPLYNEQFF.

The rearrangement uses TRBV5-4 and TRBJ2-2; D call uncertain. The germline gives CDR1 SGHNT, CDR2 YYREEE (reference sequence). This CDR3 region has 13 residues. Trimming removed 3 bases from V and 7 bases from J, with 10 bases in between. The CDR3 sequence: CASSSAYNGELFF. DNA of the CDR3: TGTGCCAGCAGCTCAGCTTATAACGGGGAGCTGTTTTTT.

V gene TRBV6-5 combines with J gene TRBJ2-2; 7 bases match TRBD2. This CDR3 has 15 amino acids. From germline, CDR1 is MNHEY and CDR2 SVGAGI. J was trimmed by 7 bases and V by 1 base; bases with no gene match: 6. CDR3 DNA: TGTGCCAGCAGTTACTTATCAGGGAGGGTCGGGGAGCTGTTTTTT. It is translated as CASSYLSGRVGELFF.

For the CDR3, the DNA is TGTGCCAGCAGTCCGACAGGGGACGGCACAGATACGCAGTATTTT. Amino acids: CASSPTGDGTDTQYF. The J gene is TRBJ2-3, the V gene TRBV27; 8 positions agree with TRBD1. The CDR3 sequence is 15 residues long. Germline V gene lookup returns CDR1 MNHEY and CDR2 SMNVEV (reference sequence). The junction had 5 bases not matched to a gene; V was cut back by 5 bases and J by 1 base.

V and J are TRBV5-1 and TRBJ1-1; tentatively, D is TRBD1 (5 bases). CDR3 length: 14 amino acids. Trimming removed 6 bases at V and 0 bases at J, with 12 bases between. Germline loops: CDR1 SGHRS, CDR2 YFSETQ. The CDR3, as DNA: TGCGCCAGCAATATGGGACCCGTGAACACTGAAGCTTTCTTT. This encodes CASNMGPVNTEAFF.

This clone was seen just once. DNA of the CDR3: TGTGCCGCCCTCCGGATAGCGGGAGAGGAGCAGTTCTTC. Translation gives CAALRIAGEEQFF. The rearrangement links TRBV6-6 to TRBJ2-1, with 9 bases fitting TRBD2. The CDR3 is made up of 13 amino acids. V lost 11 bases, J lost 10 bases, and 12 bases stayed unmatched. Germline V gives CDR1 MNHNY, CDR2 SVGAGI (reference sequence).

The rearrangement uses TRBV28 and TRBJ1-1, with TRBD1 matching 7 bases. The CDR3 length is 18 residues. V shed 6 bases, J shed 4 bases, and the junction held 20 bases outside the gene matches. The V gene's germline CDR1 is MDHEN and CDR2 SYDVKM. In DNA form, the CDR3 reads TGTGCCAGCAGCCCTTTTCGGCTCCCAGGGGGAGGTGGCACTGAAGCTTTCTTT. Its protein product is CASSPFRLPGGGGTEAFF.

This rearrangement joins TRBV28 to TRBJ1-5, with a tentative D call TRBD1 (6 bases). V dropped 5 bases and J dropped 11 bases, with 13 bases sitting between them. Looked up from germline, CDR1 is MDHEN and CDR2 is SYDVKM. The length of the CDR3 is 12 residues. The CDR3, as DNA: TGTGCCAGCAGTCCACAGGGTTCGGCCCAGCATTTT. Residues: CASSPQGSAQHF.

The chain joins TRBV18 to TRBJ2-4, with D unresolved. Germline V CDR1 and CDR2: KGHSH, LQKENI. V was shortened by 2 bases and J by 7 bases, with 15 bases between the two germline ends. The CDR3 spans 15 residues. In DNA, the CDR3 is TGTGCCAGCTCACCAGTTTTAACAGAAGGGAACATTCAGTACTTC. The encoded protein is CASSPVLTEGNIQYF. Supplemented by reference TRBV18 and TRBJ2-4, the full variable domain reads NAGVMQNPRHLVRRRGQEARLRCSPMKGHSHVYWYRQLPEEGLKFMVYLQKENIIDESGMPKERFSAEFPKEGPSILRIQQVVRGDSAAYFCASSPVLTEGNIQYFGAGTRLSVL.